This T cell receptor (beta chain) derives from a study of cytomegalovirus exposure and HLA in healthy donors. Study-wide points: As was reported, the HLA-A and HLA-B alleles of most subjects were accurately predicted from TCR beta sequences. The majority of TCR sequences were rare, yet some public TCRs appeared in many donors. Sequencing depth roughly uniform across donors was assumed in presence/absence analyses. HLA allele associations emerged for around 16,000 TCR beta sequences in a later analysis, at 0.05 false discovery rate.

This clone has just one count. The antigen remains unidentified. Use of 60 Vbeta and 13 Jbeta primers characterized the PCR. Assay used: immunoSEQ multiplex PCR; TCRdb lists only in-frame clones, some missing. The table includes under 120,000 clones, approximately 70% detected once. Germline assignment: CDR1 MNHNS and CDR2 SASEGT. V lost 1 base to trimming and J lost 2 bases, with 11 bases between them. This CDR3 contains 15 residues. The chain carries TRBV6-1 and TRBJ1-2; perhaps TRBD1 as D (5 bases). This TCR came from a man between 35 and 55 years old in good health and CMV-seropositive. The sequencing input was PBMCs. The CDR3 reads CASSEDQGSNYGYTF. CDR3 nucleotides: TGTGCCAGCAGTGAAGATCAGGGATCCAACTATGGCTACACCTTC.